A single sample is the source of the 13 T cell receptor beta chains below, sequenced in a study of blood T cell repertoires in COVID-19. Profiled with immunoSEQ multiplex PCR; TCRdb holds only in-frame clones, not every one. There are 130,000 or so clones in the sample; about 83% occur only once, and roughly 4% lies in the top ten. The specimen sequenced was PBMCs or T cells enriched from blood (not recorded which). Every receptor here comes from a woman aged 30 to 39 who had recovered from COVID-19.

The chain is built from TRBV7-9 and TRBJ1-6; the D is unclear. Trimming took 4 bases from V and 7 from J, leaving 20 bases between them. The CDR3 extends over 17 amino acids. Germline V CDR1 and CDR2: SEHNR, FQNEAQ (reference sequence). The CDR3 here is CASSSGLSGGTNSPLHF. The CDR3 coding sequence is TGTGCCAGCAGCTCCGGACTGTCCGGTGGAACGAATTCACCCCTCCACTTT.

This sequence joins TRBV3-1 (or the pseudogene TRBV3-2) and TRBJ1-2; D gene uncertain. CDR3 length: 15 residues. From germline, CDR1 is LGHDT and CDR2 YNNKEL (reference sequence). Trimming stripped 1 base from V and 0 bases from J, with 9 bases between. CDR3 residues: CASSQGWASNYGYTF. The CDR3 region has the DNA TGTGCCAGCAGCCAAGGTTGGGCATCTAACTATGGCTACACCTTC.

This clone was seen only a few times. The chain couples TRBV7-3 to TRBJ2-7; 8 nucleotides agree with TRBD2. There are 12 residues in the CDR3. With V trimmed by 5 bases and J by 4 bases, 1 base remained unmatched. Per the germline V gene, CDR1 is SGHTA and CDR2 is FQGTGA. The CDR3 nucleotides read TGTGCCAGCAGCGTAGCGGGGTACGAGCAGTACTTC. This encodes CASSVAGYEQYF.

The genes are TRBV23-1 and TRBJ1-1, with D possibly being TRBD1 (5 bases). TRBV23-1 is an ORF; its function is uncertain. The CDR3 runs 14 residues. Between the trimmed V and J ends, which lost 11 bases and 4 bases, there was a span of 20 bases. The CDR3 DNA follows: TGCGCCCGCCGTGTAGGGGCGAGAAGCACTGAAGCTTTCTTT. Residues: CARRVGARSTEAFF.

This clone was seen once. V is TRBV28 and J is TRBJ1-1; D is unresolved. The CDR3 covers 13 residues. Germline V gene sequence: CDR1 MDHEN, CDR2 SYDVKM. V was trimmed by 3 bases and J by 7 bases, leaving 12 bases between them. CDR3 region: CASSFGVGSEAFF. In DNA form, the CDR3 reads TGTGCCAGCAGTTTCGGGGTTGGGAGTGAAGCTTTCTTT.

The chain combines TRBV18 with TRBJ2-5; no clear D. Trimming left V 3 bases short and J 1 base short, with 6 bases between. The length of the CDR3 is 13 residues. Germline CDR1 reads KGHSH; CDR2 reads LQKENI. The CDR3 protein is CASSPYLQETQYF. For the CDR3, the DNA is TGTGCCAGCTCACCCTATCTCCAAGAGACCCAGTACTTC. Filled out from reference TRBV18 and TRBJ2-5, the complete variable domain reads NAGVMQNPRHLVRRRGQEARLRCSPMKGHSHVYWYRQLPEEGLKFMVYLQKENIIDESGMPKERFSAEFPKEGPSILRIQQVVRGDSAAYFCASSPYLQETQYFGPGTRLLVL.

CDR3 nucleotide sequence: TGTGCCAGTAGTCCCGGGACTAGAAGAGATACGCAGTATTTT. It encodes CASSPGTRRDTQYF. The chain combines TRBV19 with TRBJ2-3; 8 bases are a match to TRBD2. The V segment lost 5 bases and the J segment 5 bases; nucleotides outside the gene matches: 6. CDR3 length: 14 residues. Germline loops: CDR1 LNHDA, CDR2 SQIVND (reference sequence).

This sequence joins TRBV28 and TRBJ2-7; possible D gene TRBD1, 6 bases. With 7 bases removed from V and 12 bases from J, the gap between germline ends came to 16 bases. Germline CDR1 and CDR2: MDHEN and SYDVKM. The CDR3 is 11 residues long. In DNA form, the CDR3 reads TGTGCCAGCACCTACAAGGGGGTAGGGTACTTC. Translating gives CASTYKGVGYF.

The chain carries TRBV29-1 and TRBJ2-7; 11 nucleotides agree with TRBD1. V shed 4 bases and J 3 bases; nucleotides not matched to a gene: 5. Germline V lookup: CDR1 SQVTM, CDR2 ANQGSEA. The CDR3 spans 14 residues. The CDR3 DNA reads TGCAGCGTTGTGGGGACAGGGGGAGTCTACGAGCAGTACTTC. Its translation: CSVVGTGGVYEQYF.

The rearrangement joins TRBV7-8 to TRBJ2-1, with 7 positions matching TRBD1. The CDR3 runs 16 residues. Germline CDR1 SGHVS, CDR2 FQNEAQ. J was trimmed by 1 base and V by 5 bases; bases with no gene match: 8. This CDR3 reads CASSPYRGPSYNEQFF. In nucleotides, the CDR3 is TGTGCCAGCAGCCCGTACAGGGGTCCTTCCTACAATGAGCAGTTCTTC.

The V gene is TRBV9, the J gene TRBJ2-1; 9 bases are shared with TRBD2. After removal of 4 bases from V and 11 bases from J, the junction contained 7 bases not matched to a gene. The CDR3 loop spans 13 amino acids. Germline loops: CDR1 SGDLS, CDR2 YYNGEE. CDR3 residues: CASSPRTSAQQFF. Here the CDR3 DNA reads TGTGCCAGCAGCCCCCGGACTAGCGCCCAGCAGTTCTTC. Using reference TRBV9 and TRBJ2-1 for the parts outside the CDR3, the full variable domain is DSGVTQTPKHLITATGQRVTLRCSPRSGDLSVYWYQQSLDQGLQFLIQYYNGEERAKGNILERFSAQQFPDLHSELNLSSLELGDSALYFCASSPRTSAQQFFGPGTRLTVL.

The chain joins TRBV28 to TRBJ1-2; perhaps TRBD1 as D (5 bases). Germline assignment: CDR1 MDHEN and CDR2 SYDVKM. V lost 5 bases to trimming and J lost 4 bases, with 8 bases between them. There are 12 residues in the CDR3. CDR3 residues: CASSQGTYGYTF. CDR3 coding DNA: TGTGCCAGCAGTCAGGGAACCTATGGCTACACCTTC.

The V gene is TRBV7-9, the J gene TRBJ2-1; TRBD2 matches 14 bases. Germline V gene sequence: CDR1 SEHNR, CDR2 FQNEAQ (reference sequence). CDR3 length: 16 amino acids. Unmatched junction bases numbered 3, after V lost 3 bases and J lost 5 bases. CDR3 region: CASSLTSGRANNEQFF. CDR3 DNA: TGTGCCAGCAGCTTGACTAGCGGGAGGGCTAACAATGAGCAGTTCTTC.